Sequencing of this T cell receptor beta chain was carried out in a study of CD8+ T cells in alopecia areata. As the sequencing template, cDNA was produced by extracting RNA and reverse transcribing it. Profiled with immunoSEQ multiplex PCR; TCRdb holds only in-frame clones, not every one. The sample lists 65,000 to 70,000 clones; roughly 60% were seen once. The germline CDR1 and CDR2 sequences are SNHLY and FYNNEI. CDR3 length: 12 amino acids. Trimming left V 7 bases short and J 4 bases short, with 10 bases between. The origin of this receptor is a human donor with alopecia areata. This chain connects TRBV2 to TRBJ1-2, with D maybe TRBD1 (6 bases). Sequenced here: CD8+ T cells sorted from blood, sampled at week 0. CDR3 residues: CASKDSSYGYTF. CDR3 in DNA: TGTGCCAGCAAGGACAGCTCCTATGGCTACACCTTC.